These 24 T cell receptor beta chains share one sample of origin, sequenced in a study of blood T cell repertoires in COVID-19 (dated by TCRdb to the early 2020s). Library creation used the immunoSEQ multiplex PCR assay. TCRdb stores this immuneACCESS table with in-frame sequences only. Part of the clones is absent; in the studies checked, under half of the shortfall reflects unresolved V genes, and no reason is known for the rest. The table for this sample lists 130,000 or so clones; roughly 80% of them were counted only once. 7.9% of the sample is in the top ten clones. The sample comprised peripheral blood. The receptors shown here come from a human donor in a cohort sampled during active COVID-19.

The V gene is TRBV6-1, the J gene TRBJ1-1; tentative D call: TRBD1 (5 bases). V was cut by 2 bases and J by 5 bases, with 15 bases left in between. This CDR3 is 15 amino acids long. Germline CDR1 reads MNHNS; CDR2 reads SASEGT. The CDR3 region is CASSESRTGGTEAFF. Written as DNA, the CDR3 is TGTGCCAGCAGTGAATCTCGGACGGGGGGAACTGAAGCTTTCTTT.

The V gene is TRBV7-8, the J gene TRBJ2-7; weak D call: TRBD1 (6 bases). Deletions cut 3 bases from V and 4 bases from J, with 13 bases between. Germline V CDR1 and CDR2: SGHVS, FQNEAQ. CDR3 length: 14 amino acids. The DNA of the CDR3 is TGTGCCAGCAGCTTTACCGGGACACGTTACGAGCAGTACTTC. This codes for CASSFTGTRYEQYF.

CDR3 bases: TGTGCCAGCAGTGAAAAATGGCCCGCTGCGAGTGACAGGGAGGATGGCTACACCTTC. Its translation is CASSEKWPAASDREDGYTF. The V gene is TRBV6-1, the J gene TRBJ1-2, with 7 bases identical to TRBD1. The CDR3 covers 19 residues. CDR1 MNHNS and CDR2 SASEGT come from the germline V gene. V dropped 2 bases and J dropped 6; count of bases not matched to a gene: 21.

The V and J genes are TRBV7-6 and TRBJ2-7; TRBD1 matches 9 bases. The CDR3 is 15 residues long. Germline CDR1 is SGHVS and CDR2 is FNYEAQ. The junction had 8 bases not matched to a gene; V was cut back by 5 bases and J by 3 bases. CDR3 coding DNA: TGTGCCAGCAGCCCCTTAGGGGACAGGGTCTACGAGCAGTACTTC. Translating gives CASSPLGDRVYEQYF.

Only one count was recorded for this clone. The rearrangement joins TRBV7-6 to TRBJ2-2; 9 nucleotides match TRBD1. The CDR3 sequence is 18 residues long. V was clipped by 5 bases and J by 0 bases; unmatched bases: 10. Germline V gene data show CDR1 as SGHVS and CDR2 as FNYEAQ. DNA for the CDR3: TGTGCCAGCAGCAACGGACAGGGGCGTAAAACGAACACCGGGGAGCTGTTTTTT. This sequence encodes CASSNGQGRKTNTGELFF.

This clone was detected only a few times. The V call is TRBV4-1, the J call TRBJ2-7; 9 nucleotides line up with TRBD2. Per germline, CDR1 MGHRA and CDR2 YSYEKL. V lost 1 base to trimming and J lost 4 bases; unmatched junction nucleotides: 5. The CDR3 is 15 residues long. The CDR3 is CASSQVAGETYEQYF. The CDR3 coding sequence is TGCGCCAGCAGCCAAGTAGCGGGAGAAACTTACGAGCAGTACTTC.

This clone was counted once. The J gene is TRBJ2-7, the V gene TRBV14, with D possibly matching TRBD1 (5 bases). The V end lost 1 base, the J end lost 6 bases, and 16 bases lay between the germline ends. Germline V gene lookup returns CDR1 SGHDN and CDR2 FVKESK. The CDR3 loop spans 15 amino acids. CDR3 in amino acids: CASSQARGSQGEQYF. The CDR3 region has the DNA TGTGCCAGCAGCCAAGCAAGAGGCTCGCAGGGCGAGCAGTACTTC. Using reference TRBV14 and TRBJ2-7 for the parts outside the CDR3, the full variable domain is EAGVTQFPSHSVIEKGQTVTLRCDPISGHDNLYWYRRVMGKEIKFLLHFVKESKQDESGMPNNRFLAERTGGTYSTLKVQPAELEDSGVYFCASSQARGSQGEQYFGPGTRLTVT.

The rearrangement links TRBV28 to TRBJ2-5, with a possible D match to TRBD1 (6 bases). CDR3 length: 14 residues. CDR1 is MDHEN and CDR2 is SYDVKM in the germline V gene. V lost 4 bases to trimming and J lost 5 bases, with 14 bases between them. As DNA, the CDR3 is TGTGCCAGCAGTTCCCGACAGGTCATGGAGACCCAGTACTTC. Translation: CASSSRQVMETQYF.

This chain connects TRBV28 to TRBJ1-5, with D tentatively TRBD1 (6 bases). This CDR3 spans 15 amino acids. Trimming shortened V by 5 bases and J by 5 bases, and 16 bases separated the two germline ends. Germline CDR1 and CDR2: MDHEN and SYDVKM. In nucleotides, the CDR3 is TGTGCCAGCAGTGAAACAGGGCTGACCCATCAGCCCCAGCATTTT. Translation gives CASSETGLTHQPQHF.

CDR3 bases: TGTGCCAGCAGCATCTCGTCGGGGACAGCCCCTAACTATGGCTACACCTTC. Its translation: CASSISSGTAPNYGYTF. The rearrangement uses TRBV9 and TRBJ1-2, with TRBD1 matching 7 bases. J lost 0 bases, V lost 4 bases, and 12 bases had no gene match. The V gene's germline CDR1 is SGDLS and CDR2 YYNGEE. The CDR3 sequence is 17 residues long. Full variable domain (remainder filled in from reference TRBV9 and TRBJ1-2): DSGVTQTPKHLITATGQRVTLRCSPRSGDLSVYWYQQSLDQGLQFLIQYYNGEERAKGNILERFSAQQFPDLHSELNLSSLELGDSALYFCASSISSGTAPNYGYTFGSGTRLTVV.

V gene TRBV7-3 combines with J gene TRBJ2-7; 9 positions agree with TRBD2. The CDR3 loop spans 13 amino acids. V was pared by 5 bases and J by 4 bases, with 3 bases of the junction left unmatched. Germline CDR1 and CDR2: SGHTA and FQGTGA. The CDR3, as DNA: TGTGCCAGCAGCAGGGGACTAGCATACGAGCAGTACTTC. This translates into CASSRGLAYEQYF.

This CDR3 reads CASSGRDRGYEQYF. The CDR3 DNA is TGTGCCAGCAGTGGTCGGGACAGGGGATACGAGCAGTACTTC. The V gene is TRBV27, the J gene TRBJ2-7; 10 bases map to TRBD1. Germline values: CDR1 MNHEY, CDR2 SMNVEV (reference sequence). The CDR3 runs 14 residues. J lost 4 bases, V lost 5 bases, and 5 bases had no gene match.

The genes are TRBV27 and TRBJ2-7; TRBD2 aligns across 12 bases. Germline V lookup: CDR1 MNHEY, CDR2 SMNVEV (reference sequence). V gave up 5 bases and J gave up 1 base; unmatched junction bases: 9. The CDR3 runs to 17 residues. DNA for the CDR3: TGTGCCAGCAGTGGACTAGCGGGAAGTGGCAGGTCCTACGAGCAGTACTTC. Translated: CASSGLAGSGRSYEQYF.

DNA for the CDR3: TGTGCCACCAGCAGAGATGGGACAGGAGACAATGGCTACACCTTC. Its protein is CATSRDGTGDNGYTF. The chain couples TRBV15 to TRBJ1-2; TRBD1 aligns across 8 bases. Per the germline V gene, CDR1 is LNHNV and CDR2 is YYDKDF (reference sequence). V lost 0 bases and J lost 6; bases outside the gene matches: 6. The CDR3 consists of 15 residues.

The CDR3 DNA follows: TGTGCCAGCAGTAACCGAGGCGTGGAGACCCAGTACTTC. Translation: CASSNRGVETQYF. The chain has TRBV6-5 and TRBJ2-5, with D unclear. Germline V CDR1 and CDR2: MNHEY, SVGAGI. Between the trimmed V and J ends, which lost 5 bases and 5 bases, there was a span of 12 bases. The CDR3 is 13 residues long.

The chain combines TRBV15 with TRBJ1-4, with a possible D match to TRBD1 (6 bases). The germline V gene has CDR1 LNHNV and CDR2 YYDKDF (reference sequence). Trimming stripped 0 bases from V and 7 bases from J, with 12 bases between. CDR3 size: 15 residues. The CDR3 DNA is TGTGCCACCAGCAGAGATCGGGGAGGGGGTGAAAAACTGTTTTTT. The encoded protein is CATSRDRGGGEKLFF.

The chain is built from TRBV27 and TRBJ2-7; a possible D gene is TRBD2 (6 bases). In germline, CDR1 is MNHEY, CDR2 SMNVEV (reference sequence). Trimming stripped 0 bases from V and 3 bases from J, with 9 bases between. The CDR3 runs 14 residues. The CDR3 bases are TGTGCCAGCAGTTTATCGGGGGGATTCTACGAGCAGTACTTC. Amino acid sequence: CASSLSGGFYEQYF.

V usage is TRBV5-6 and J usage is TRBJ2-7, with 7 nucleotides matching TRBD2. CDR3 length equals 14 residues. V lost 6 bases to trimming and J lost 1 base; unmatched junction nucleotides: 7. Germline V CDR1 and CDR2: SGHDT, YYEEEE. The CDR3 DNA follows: TGTGCCAGCATTAACCGGGACTATTCCTACGAGCAGTACTTC. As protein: CASINRDYSYEQYF.

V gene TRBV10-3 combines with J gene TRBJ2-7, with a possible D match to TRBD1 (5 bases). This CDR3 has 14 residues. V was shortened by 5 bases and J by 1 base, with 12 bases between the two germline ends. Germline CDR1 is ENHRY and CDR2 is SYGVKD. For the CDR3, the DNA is TGTGCCATCAGTCCAGACAGTTCATCCTACGAGCAGTACTTC. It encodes CAISPDSSSYEQYF.

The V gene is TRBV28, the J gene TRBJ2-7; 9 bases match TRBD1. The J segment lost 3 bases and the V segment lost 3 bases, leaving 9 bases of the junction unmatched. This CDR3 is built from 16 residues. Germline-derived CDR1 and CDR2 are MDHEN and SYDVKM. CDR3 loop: CASSFIPDRGGYEQYF. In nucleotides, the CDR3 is TGTGCCAGCAGTTTTATTCCGGACAGGGGTGGCTACGAGCAGTACTTC.

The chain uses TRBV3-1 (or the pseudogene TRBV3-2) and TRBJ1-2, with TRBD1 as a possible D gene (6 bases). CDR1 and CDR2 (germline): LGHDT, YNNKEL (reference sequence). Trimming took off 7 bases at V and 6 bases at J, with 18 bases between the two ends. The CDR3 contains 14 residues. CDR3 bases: TGTGCCAGCACCCCCGATGACAGGACGCATGGCTACACCTTC. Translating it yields CASTPDDRTHGYTF.

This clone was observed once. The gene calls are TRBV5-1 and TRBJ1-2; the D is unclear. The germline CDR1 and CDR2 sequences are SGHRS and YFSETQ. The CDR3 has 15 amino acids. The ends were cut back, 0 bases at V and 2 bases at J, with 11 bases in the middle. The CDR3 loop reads CASSLGSQINYGYTF. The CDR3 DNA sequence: TGCGCCAGCAGCTTGGGTTCGCAGATAAACTATGGCTACACCTTC.

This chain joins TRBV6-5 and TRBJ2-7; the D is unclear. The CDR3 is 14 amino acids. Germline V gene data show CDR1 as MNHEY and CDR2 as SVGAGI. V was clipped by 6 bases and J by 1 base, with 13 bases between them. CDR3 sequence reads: CASRAGLRSYEQYF. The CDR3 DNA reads TGTGCCAGCAGAGCCGGGTTAAGGTCCTACGAGCAGTACTTC.

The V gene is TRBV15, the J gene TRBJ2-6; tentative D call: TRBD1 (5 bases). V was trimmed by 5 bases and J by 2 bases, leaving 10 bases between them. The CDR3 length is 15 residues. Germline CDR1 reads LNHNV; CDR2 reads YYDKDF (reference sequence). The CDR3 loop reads CATSGRTPGANVLTF. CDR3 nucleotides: TGTGCCACCAGCGGCAGGACACCTGGGGCCAACGTCCTGACTTTC.